This T cell receptor (beta chain) was identified in a study of shared clonotypes between healthy human individuals. Overall study results and limits: Estimated clonotype richness was generally higher in naive than memory subsets. The study's rarefaction showed incomplete sorted-subset sequencing despite large depth. Clonotype sharing among the donors was expected to vary with sequencing depth.

The authors distributed each subset's genomic DNA evenly over several immunoSEQ plates. The protocol was immunoSEQ multiplex PCR, while the TCRdb copy is restricted to in-frame clones and leaves out a portion. Of some 790,000 clones in the sample, 72% are singletons; the top ten hold around 1.7%. CDR1 is MNHEY and CDR2 is SVGAGI in the germline V gene. The CDR3 spans 15 residues. Trimming pared 6 bases from V and 2 bases from J, leaving 14 bases between. Of note for this clone: Its matching antigen is unknown. Distinct nucleotide sequences in the sample also encode this CDR3.

The receptor's source is a woman younger than 45 in good health. The sequencing sample was made of memory CD4+ T cells sorted from blood. Subset denoted: CD45RA-negative fraction. The V and J genes are TRBV6-5 and TRBJ1-3; D might be TRBD1 (5 bases). CDR3 DNA sequence: TGTGCCAGCAGGGACACCGGGACGGCTGGAAACACCATATATTTT. It encodes CASRDTGTAGNTIYF.